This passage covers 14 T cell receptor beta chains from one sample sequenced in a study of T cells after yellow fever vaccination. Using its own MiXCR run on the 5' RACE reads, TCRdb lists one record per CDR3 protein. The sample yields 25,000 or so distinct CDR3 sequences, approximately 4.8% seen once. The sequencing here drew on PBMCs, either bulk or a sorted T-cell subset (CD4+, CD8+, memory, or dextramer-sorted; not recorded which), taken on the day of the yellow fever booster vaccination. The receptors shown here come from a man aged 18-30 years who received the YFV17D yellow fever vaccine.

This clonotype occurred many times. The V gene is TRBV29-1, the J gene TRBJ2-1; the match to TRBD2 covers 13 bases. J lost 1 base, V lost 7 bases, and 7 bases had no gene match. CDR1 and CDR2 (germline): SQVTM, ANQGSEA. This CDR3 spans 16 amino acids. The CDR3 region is CSDTSGGAGSYNEQFF. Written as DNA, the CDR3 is TGCAGCGATACTAGCGGGGGGGCCGGATCCTACAATGAGCAGTTCTTC.

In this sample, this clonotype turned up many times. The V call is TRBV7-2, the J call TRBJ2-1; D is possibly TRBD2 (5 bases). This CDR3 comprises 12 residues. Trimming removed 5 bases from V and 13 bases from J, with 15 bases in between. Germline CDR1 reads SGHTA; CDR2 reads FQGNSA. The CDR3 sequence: CASSLIFGVQFF. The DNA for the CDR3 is TGTGCCAGCAGCCTGATCTTCGGGGTTCAGTTCTTC.

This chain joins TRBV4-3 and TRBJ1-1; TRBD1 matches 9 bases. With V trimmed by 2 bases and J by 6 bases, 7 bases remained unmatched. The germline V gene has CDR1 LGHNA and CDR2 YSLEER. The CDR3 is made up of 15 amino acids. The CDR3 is CASSQSGTGLPEAFF. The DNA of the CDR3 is TGCGCCAGCAGCCAATCCGGGACAGGGCTTCCTGAAGCTTTCTTT.

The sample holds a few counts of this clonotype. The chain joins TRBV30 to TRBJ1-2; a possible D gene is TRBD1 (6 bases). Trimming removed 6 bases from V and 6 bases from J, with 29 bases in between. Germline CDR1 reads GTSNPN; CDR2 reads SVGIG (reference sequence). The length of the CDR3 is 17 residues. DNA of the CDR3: TGTGCCTGCCCTCACCCCCCCCGCCGCAGGGGAAGGGATGGCTACACCTTC. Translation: CACPHPPRRRGRDGYTF.

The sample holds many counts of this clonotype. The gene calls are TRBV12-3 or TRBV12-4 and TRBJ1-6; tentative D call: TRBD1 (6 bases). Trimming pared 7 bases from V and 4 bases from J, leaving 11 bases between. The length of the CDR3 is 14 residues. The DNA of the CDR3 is TGTGCCAGCAACCCTACAGGGTATAATTCACCCCTCCACTTT. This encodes CASNPTGYNSPLHF.

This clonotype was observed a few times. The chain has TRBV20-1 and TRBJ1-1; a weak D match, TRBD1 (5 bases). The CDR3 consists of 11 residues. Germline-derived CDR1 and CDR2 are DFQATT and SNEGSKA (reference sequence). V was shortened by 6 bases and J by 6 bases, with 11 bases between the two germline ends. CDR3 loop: CSAPDMAEAFF. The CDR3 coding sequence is TGCAGTGCCCCGGACATGGCTGAAGCTTTCTTT.

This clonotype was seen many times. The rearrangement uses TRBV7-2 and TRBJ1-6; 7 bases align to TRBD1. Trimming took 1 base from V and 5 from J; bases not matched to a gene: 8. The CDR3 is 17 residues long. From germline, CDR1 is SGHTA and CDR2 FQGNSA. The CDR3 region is CASSLEGRGLDNSPLHF. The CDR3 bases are TGTGCCAGCAGCTTAGAGGGCAGGGGGTTAGATAATTCACCCCTCCACTTT.

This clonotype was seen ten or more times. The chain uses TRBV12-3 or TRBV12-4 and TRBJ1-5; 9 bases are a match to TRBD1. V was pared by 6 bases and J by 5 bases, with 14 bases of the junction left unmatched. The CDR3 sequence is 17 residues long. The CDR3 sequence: CASSRRGGDRADQPQHF. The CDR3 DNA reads TGTGCCAGCAGCCGGCGAGGGGGGGACAGGGCCGATCAGCCCCAGCATTTT.

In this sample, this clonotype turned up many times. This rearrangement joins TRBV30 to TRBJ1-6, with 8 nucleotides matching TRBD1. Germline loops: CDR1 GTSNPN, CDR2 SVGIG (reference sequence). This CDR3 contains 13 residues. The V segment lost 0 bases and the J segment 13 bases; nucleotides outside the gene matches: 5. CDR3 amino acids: CAWSVQDREPLHF. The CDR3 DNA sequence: TGTGCCTGGAGTGTTCAGGACAGGGAGCCCCTCCACTTT.

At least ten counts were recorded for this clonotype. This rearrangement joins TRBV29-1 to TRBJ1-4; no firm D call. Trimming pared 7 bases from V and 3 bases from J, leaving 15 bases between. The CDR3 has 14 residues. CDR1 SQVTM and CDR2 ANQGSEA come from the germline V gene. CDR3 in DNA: TGCAGCGCCTCGTATGGTTCTTCTAATGAAAAACTGTTTTTT. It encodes CSASYGSSNEKLFF.

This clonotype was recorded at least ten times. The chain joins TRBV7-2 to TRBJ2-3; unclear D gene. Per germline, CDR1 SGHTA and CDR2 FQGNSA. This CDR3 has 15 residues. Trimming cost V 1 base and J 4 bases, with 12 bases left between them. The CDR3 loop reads CASSLGRLPPDTQYF. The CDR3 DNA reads TGTGCCAGCAGCTTAGGTCGACTGCCCCCAGATACGCAGTATTTT. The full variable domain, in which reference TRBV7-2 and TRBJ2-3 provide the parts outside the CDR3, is GAGVSQSPSNKVTEKGKDVELRCDPISGHTALYWYRQSLGQGLEFLIYFQGNSAPDKSGLPSDRFSAERTGGSVSTLTIQRTQQEDSAVYLCASSLGRLPPDTQYFGPGTRLTVL.

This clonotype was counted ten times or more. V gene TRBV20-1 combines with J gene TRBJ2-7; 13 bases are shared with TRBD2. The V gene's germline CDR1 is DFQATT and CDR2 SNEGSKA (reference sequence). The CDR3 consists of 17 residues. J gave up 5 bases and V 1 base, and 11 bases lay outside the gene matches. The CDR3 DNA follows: TGCAGTGCTAGAGCCGGACTAGCGGGGGCCAAAGGGAACGAGCAGTACTTC. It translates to CSARAGLAGAKGNEQYF.

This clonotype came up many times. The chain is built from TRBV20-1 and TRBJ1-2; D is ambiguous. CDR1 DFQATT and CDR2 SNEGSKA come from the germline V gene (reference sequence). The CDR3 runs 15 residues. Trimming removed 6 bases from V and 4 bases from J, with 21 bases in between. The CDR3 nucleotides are TGCAGTGCAACAGAGAATACAGCAACTATCTATGGCTACACCTTC. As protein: CSATENTATIYGYTF.

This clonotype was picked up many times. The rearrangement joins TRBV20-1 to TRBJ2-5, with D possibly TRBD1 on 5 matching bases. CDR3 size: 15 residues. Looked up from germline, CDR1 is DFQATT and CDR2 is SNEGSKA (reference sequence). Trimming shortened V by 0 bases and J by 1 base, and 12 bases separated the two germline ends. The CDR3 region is CSARDLFDSQETQYF. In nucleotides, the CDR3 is TGCAGTGCTAGAGACCTTTTCGACAGCCAAGAGACCCAGTACTTC.